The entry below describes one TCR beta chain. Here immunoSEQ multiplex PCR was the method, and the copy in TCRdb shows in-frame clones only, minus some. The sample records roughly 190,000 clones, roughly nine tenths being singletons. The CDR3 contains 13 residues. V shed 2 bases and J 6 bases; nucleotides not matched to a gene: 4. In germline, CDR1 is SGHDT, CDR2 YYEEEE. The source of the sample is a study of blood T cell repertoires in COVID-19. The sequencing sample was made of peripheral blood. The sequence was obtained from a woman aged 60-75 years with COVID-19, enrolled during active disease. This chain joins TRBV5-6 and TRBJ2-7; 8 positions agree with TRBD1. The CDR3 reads CASSFKDRAEQYF. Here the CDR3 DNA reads TGTGCCAGCAGCTTCAAGGACAGGGCCGAGCAGTACTTC.